Below, one T cell receptor beta chain is given with its context. The CDR3 runs 14 residues. V shed 5 bases and J shed 2 bases, with 12 bases lying between them. Germline V gene lookup returns CDR1 WNHNN and CDR2 SYGVQD (reference sequence). These data come from a study of blood T cell repertoires in COVID-19. Study at large: PBMCs, B-cell-depleted T cells, or T cells were the source of the cDNA or gDNA that made up the material.

Data came from immunoSEQ multiplex PCR; TCRdb stores just in-frame clones and leaves some out. The repertoire holds over 120,000 clones, with around 73% as singletons. The chain recombines TRBV10-1 with TRBJ2-5; maybe TRBD2 (6 bases). Sequenced input: PBMCs or T cells enriched from blood (not recorded which). This TCR derives from a woman aged 50 to 60 who had recovered from COVID-19. The CDR3: CASSLTGEQETQYF. The CDR3 DNA is TGCGCCAGCAGTCTGACGGGGGAACAAGAGACCCAGTACTTC.